This note documents a single TCR beta chain sequence. This specimen comes from a study of blood T cell repertoires in COVID-19. For the study at large: Spain, Italy and the United States supplied samples that represented acute and convalescent COVID-19. In each case, the material was cDNA or gDNA derived from T cells, B-cell-depleted T cells, or PBMCs.

As processed by the authors: Nucleated cell counts were estimated from reference gene primer amplification. Clones were read by immunoSEQ multiplex PCR, and TCRdb kept only the in-frame ones, dropping some. The V and J calls and the clone size are those of that table, but D and trimming were determined from the DNA. The table lists 300,000 or so clones, about nine tenths of them singletons. The CDR3 sequence is 14 residues long. The germline V and J ends were trimmed by 8 bases and 2 bases, with 14 bases remaining between them. CDR1 and CDR2 from the germline V gene are MGHRA and YSYEKL. Input material: peripheral blood. The chain carries TRBV4-1 and TRBJ2-3; a possible D gene is TRBD1 (6 bases). This sequence was found in a woman in her thirties or forties with acute or convalescent COVID-19. The CDR3 DNA reads as TGCGCCAGCTGCATCAACAGGGCCACAGATACGCAGTATTTT. It specifies CASCINRATDTQYF.